These 10 T cell receptor beta chains were sequenced from one sample in a study of human T cells and chemical hapten exposure. In TCRdb, the RACE reads were re-called with MiXCR into one record per CDR3 protein. The table includes roughly 120,000 distinct CDR3 sequences, approximately 9.1% detected once. Time point: healthy volunteer bleed at 2 weeks. Extraction yielded total RNA from whole blood (unfractionated). Input material: whole blood. These receptors came from a male donor in good health. Some clones in this sample may be carry-over from other donors' samples.

The chain uses TRBV12-5 and TRBJ2-2; perhaps TRBD2 as D (6 bases). The ends were cut back, 0 bases at V and 7 bases at J, with 18 bases in the middle. This CDR3 is 17 amino acids long. Germline assignment: CDR1 LGHNT and CDR2 FRNRAP. The CDR3 DNA reads TGTGCTAGTGGTTTGGTACTGGGCGCAGGGAGGAACGGGGAGCTGTTTTTT. Its translation: CASGLVLGAGRNGELFF.

This clonotype was recorded a few times. The chain carries TRBV5-1 and TRBJ1-1; D is unclear. Trimming cost V 7 bases and J 1 base, with 17 bases left between them. The CDR3 covers 15 residues. CDR1 and CDR2 (germline): SGHRS, YFSETQ. The DNA of the CDR3 is TGCGCCAGCTGGCTAGGCCTGCCTGCGAACACTGAAGCTTTCTTT. Protein product: CASWLGLPANTEAFF.

This chain joins TRBV6-6 and TRBJ1-4; D possibly corresponds to TRBD1 (5 bases). The V end lost 6 bases, the J end lost 0 bases, and 14 bases lay between the germline ends. From germline, CDR1 is MNHNY and CDR2 SVGAGI (reference sequence). The CDR3 is 16 amino acids. The CDR3 region has the DNA TGTGCCAGCAGCCGCGTGGGGGATCCAACTAATGAAAAACTGTTTTTT. This sequence encodes CASSRVGDPTNEKLFF.

This clonotype was observed at least ten times. CDR3 protein: CASSPPGEPGYTF. CDR3 sequence (DNA): TGTGCCAGCAGCCCCCCAGGTGAACCGGGCTACACCTTC. The chain employs TRBV12-3 or TRBV12-4 and TRBJ1-2, with unresolved D. V dropped 6 bases and J dropped 8 bases, with 16 bases sitting between them. CDR3 length: 13 residues.

This clonotype was recorded at least ten times. The chain combines TRBV6-1 with TRBJ2-1; D remains unclear. The V end was cut by 6 bases, the J end by 3 bases, with 6 bases between. The CDR3 is 12 amino acids. The germline CDR1 and CDR2 sequences are MNHNS and SASEGT. The CDR3: CASRTYYNEQFF. The CDR3, as DNA: TGTGCCAGCAGGACGTACTACAATGAGCAGTTCTTC.

This clonotype was recorded once. The chain combines TRBV9 with TRBJ2-3, with TRBD1 as a possible D gene (6 bases). The V end was cut by 4 bases, the J end by 3 bases, with 18 bases between. The CDR3 has 16 residues. Per germline, CDR1 SGDLS and CDR2 YYNGEE. Written as DNA, the CDR3 is TGTGCCAGCAGCCTGAGACCCGGGACATTGACAGATACGCAGTATTTT. Encoded protein: CASSLRPGTLTDTQYF.

In this sample, this clonotype turned up many times. CDR3 coding DNA: TGTGCCAGCAGCTCGAAGGGGGGAAAGATTAACACTGAAGCTTTCTTT. Translated, it gives CASSSKGGKINTEAFF. The chain links TRBV11-2 to TRBJ1-1; D is possibly TRBD1 (6 bases). The germline gives CDR1 SGHAT, CDR2 FQNNGV. CDR3 length equals 16 residues. Trimming shortened V by 4 bases and J by 2 bases, and 17 bases separated the two germline ends.

In its sample, this clonotype was seen a few times. This sequence joins TRBV3-1 and TRBJ2-1; D ambiguous. This CDR3 comprises 15 residues. Germline CDR1 is LGHDT and CDR2 is YNNKEL (reference sequence). Trimming removed 7 bases from V and 0 bases from J, with 13 bases in between. CDR3 region: CASTSPQSSYNEQFF. The CDR3 bases are TGTGCCAGCACCAGCCCCCAGAGCTCCTACAATGAGCAGTTCTTC.

The rearrangement uses TRBV27 and TRBJ1-5, with TRBD1 identical over 8 bases. The CDR3 runs 15 residues. CDR1 is MNHEY, CDR2 SMNVEV, per germline (reference sequence). V shed 8 bases, J shed 5 bases, and the junction held 11 bases outside the gene matches. The CDR3 reads CASSAMAGGDQPQHF. The DNA of the CDR3 is TGTGCCAGCTCCGCCATGGCAGGGGGCGATCAGCCCCAGCATTTT.

The chain has TRBV2 and TRBJ2-2; no clear D. From germline, CDR1 is SNHLY and CDR2 FYNNEI. The CDR3 consists of 13 residues. The V end was cut by 6 bases, the J end by 5 bases, with 10 bases between. This CDR3 is CASRGQWTGELFF. As DNA, the CDR3 is TGTGCCAGCAGAGGGCAGTGGACCGGGGAGCTGTTTTTT. Full variable domain (remainder filled in from reference TRBV2 and TRBJ2-2): EPEVTQTPSHQVTQMGQEVILRCVPISNHLYFYWYRQILGQKVEFLVSFYNNEISEKSEIFDDQFSVERPDGSNFTLKIRSTKLEDSAMYFCASRGQWTGELFFGEGSRLTVL.